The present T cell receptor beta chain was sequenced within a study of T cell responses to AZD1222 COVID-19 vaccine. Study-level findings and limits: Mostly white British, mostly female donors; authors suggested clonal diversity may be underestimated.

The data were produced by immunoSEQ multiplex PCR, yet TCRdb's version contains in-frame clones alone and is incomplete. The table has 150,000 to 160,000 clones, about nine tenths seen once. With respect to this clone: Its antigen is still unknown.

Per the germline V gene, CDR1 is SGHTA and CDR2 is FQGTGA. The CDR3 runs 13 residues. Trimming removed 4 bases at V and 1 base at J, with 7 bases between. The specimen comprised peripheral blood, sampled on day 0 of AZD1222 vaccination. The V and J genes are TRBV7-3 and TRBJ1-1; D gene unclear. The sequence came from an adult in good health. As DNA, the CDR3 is TGTGCCAGCAGCTCCCTTGGGAACACTGAAGCTTTCTTT. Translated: CASSSLGNTEAFF.